A selection of T cell receptor beta chains follows, all from one sample in a study of blood T cell repertoires in COVID-19. Data came from immunoSEQ multiplex PCR; TCRdb stores just in-frame clones and leaves some out. The sample lists 35,000 to 55,000 clones, less than 90% occurring once. The source material was peripheral blood. Receptors were obtained from a man in his 60s with active COVID-19. Each CDR3 is given with its conserved first and last residue. D genes are given only for firm matches. A clone size is listed for some rows: how often the clone was seen (once, few, many), or a class if it is expanded.

cdr3_nt | cdr3_aa | clone_size | cdr3_length | v_call | d_call | j_call
TGTGCCAGCACTTCACAGGGGAATTGGAATTCACCCCTCCACTTT | CASTSQGNWNSPLHF | . | 15 | TRBV6-5 | TRBD1 | TRBJ1-6
TGTGCCAGTAGTTCCTGGTCGGGACAGAGTAACTATGGCTACACCTTC | CASSSWSGQSNYGYTF | . | 16 | TRBV19 | TRBD1 | TRBJ1-2
TGCGCCAGCAGCCAGGAGAGGAACACTGAAGCTTTCTTT | CASSQERNTEAFF | . | 13 | TRBV4-1 | . | TRBJ1-1
TGTGCCAGCAGCCAATCAGGGGGTCAGCCCCAGCATTTT | CASSQSGGQPQHF | once | 13 | TRBV16 | . | TRBJ1-5
TGTGCCTGGAGTCCCCAGCTAACAGGGGAGAGGGTTAATCAGCCCCAGCATTTT | CAWSPQLTGERVNQPQHF | . | 18 | TRBV30 | TRBD1 | TRBJ1-5
TGCAGTGCTAGACCAATCCCAGACTTC | CSARPIPDF | . | 9 | TRBV20-1 | . | TRBJ2-5
TGTGCCAGTACTTATAGCGGGAGGTCGCAAGAGACCCAGTACTTC | CASTYSGRSQETQYF | . | 15 | TRBV19 | TRBD2 | TRBJ2-5
TGTGCCAGCAGTGAACAATCCTATAATTCACCCCTCCACTTT | CASSEQSYNSPLHF | . | 14 | TRBV6-1 | . | TRBJ1-6
TGTGCCAGCAGCCCTCAGCGGAAAGAGACCCAGTACTTC | CASSPQRKETQYF | . | 13 | TRBV7-8 | . | TRBJ2-5
TGCGCCAGCAGCCAAGTGCCGGGACTAGCGTCTGATGAGCAGTTCTTC | CASSQVPGLASDEQFF | few | 16 | TRBV4-1 | TRBD2 | TRBJ2-1
TGTGCCTGGAGGTCCCCCGGACAGGGTCCGCAGTATTTT | CAWRSPGQGPQYF | . | 13 | TRBV30 | TRBD1 | TRBJ2-3
TGTGCCAGCAGTGAAGGGCTAGCGGGGGTTACTAAGCAGTTCTTC | CASSEGLAGVTKQFF | . | 15 | TRBV2 | TRBD2 | TRBJ2-1
TGCGCCAGCAGCTTGGCGACTAGCCCTGTGTGGGAGACCCAGTACTTC | CASSLATSPVWETQYF | . | 16 | TRBV5-1 | TRBD2 | TRBJ2-5
TGTGCCAGCAGCTTGGGGCAGGGAGGTGAAGCTTTCTTT | CASSLGQGGEAFF | once | 13 | TRBV5-8 | . | TRBJ1-1
TGTGCCAGCAGCTTGGGACTAGTGATTGGCGGGGAGCTGTTTTTT | CASSLGLVIGGELFF | . | 15 | TRBV5-4 | . | TRBJ2-2
TGTGCCAGCAGTTTGCTAGCGGGAGGTCCGGAGCAGTTCTTC | CASSLLAGGPEQFF | few | 14 | TRBV27 | TRBD2 | TRBJ2-1
TGTGCCAGCCGAGACAGGGGGGAGACCCAGTACTTC | CASRDRGETQYF | . | 12 | TRBV27 | TRBD1 | TRBJ2-5
TGTGCCAGCAGTTCTAAACATTCTACCGCCGGACAGGGCTTCTATGGCTACACCTTC | CASSSKHSTAGQGFYGYTF | . | 19 | TRBV28 | TRBD1 | TRBJ1-2
TGTGCCAGCAGCTGGGACTTAAACACCGGGGAGCTGTTTTTT | CASSWDLNTGELFF | . | 14 | TRBV11-2 | . | TRBJ2-2
TGTGCCACCCACCCAGGGGGCTTGGGATACGAGCAGTACTTC | CATHPGGLGYEQYF | . | 14 | TRBV6-5 | TRBD1 | TRBJ2-7
TGTGCCAGCTCACCCGGGAAGGGAAATGAAAAACTGTTTTTT | CASSPGKGNEKLFF | . | 14 | TRBV18 | . | TRBJ1-4
TGTGCCAGCAGCCCCGCCCCCGGGACAGGGACGAACTATGAGCAGTTCTTC | CASSPAPGTGTNYEQFF | . | 17 | TRBV7-9 | TRBD1 | TRBJ2-1
TGTGCCAGCAGCTGGGCCGTTCGAACGAACACCGGGGAGCTGTTTTTT | CASSWAVRTNTGELFF | few | 16 | TRBV7-8 | . | TRBJ2-2
TGTGCCAGCAGCCCCTTAGCGGGGGGGATATTTAGCACAGATACGCAGTATTTT | CASSPLAGGIFSTDTQYF | . | 18 | TRBV3-1/TRBV3-2 | TRBD2 | TRBJ2-3
TGTGCCATCAGCTGGCAGGGGGAGACCGGGGAGCTGTTTTTT | CAISWQGETGELFF | . | 14 | TRBV10-3 | TRBD1 | TRBJ2-2
TGTGCCAGCAGCTTAGCTCAGGGGAAGGGGAATGAGCAGTTCTTC | CASSLAQGKGNEQFF | . | 15 | TRBV7-6 | . | TRBJ2-1
TGTGCCAGCTCACCACCTGGGAGCTCCTACAATGAGCAGTTCTTC | CASSPPGSSYNEQFF | . | 15 | TRBV18 | . | TRBJ2-1